These 4 T cell receptor beta chains share one sample of origin, sequenced in a study of blood T cell repertoires in COVID-19. Method: immunoSEQ multiplex PCR; TCRdb's copy keeps in-frame clones and lacks some. This sample carries about 150,000 clones, about 85% of them seen once, and the ten largest clones take over 0.55%. Specimen: peripheral blood. These receptor sequences come from a man in his sixties with COVID-19, enrolled during active disease.

V and J are TRBV3-1 (or the pseudogene TRBV3-2) and TRBJ2-4; D uncertain. V lost 4 bases and J 0 bases, leaving 13 bases between the germline ends. Looked up from germline, CDR1 is LGHDT and CDR2 is YNNKEL (reference sequence). The CDR3 sequence is 16 residues long. CDR3 in DNA: TGTGCCAGCAGCCCCCCGAGAACCGTAGCCAAAAACATTCAGTACTTC. The encoded protein is CASSPPRTVAKNIQYF.

CDR3 region: CAISPGGTNEKLFF. The CDR3 DNA sequence: TGTGCCATCAGCCCCGGGGGGACGAACGAAAAACTGTTTTTT. The chain links TRBV10-3 to TRBJ1-4, with TRBD1 as a possible D gene (5 bases). The germline V gene encodes CDR1 ENHRY and CDR2 SYGVKD. Between the trimmed V and J ends, which lost 6 bases and 8 bases, there was a span of 16 bases. CDR3 length: 14 amino acids.

The rearrangement links TRBV27 to TRBJ2-3, with D perhaps TRBD1 (6 bases). Looked up from germline, CDR1 is MNHEY and CDR2 is SMNVEV (reference sequence). V was cut by 5 bases and J by 2 bases, with 14 bases left in between. The CDR3 sequence is 15 residues long. The CDR3 loop reads CASSIRRGPTDTQYF. As DNA, the CDR3 is TGTGCCAGCAGTATTCGCAGGGGCCCCACAGATACGCAGTATTTT.

The chain has TRBV28 and TRBJ2-7; 12 positions agree with TRBD1. This CDR3 contains 16 residues. V dropped 3 bases and J dropped 9; count of bases not matched to a gene: 12. Germline loops: CDR1 MDHEN, CDR2 SYDVKM. The CDR3 sequence: CASSLSSGQGADGQYF. CDR3 nucleotides: TGTGCCAGCAGTTTGAGTTCGGGACAGGGGGCAGATGGGCAGTACTTC.